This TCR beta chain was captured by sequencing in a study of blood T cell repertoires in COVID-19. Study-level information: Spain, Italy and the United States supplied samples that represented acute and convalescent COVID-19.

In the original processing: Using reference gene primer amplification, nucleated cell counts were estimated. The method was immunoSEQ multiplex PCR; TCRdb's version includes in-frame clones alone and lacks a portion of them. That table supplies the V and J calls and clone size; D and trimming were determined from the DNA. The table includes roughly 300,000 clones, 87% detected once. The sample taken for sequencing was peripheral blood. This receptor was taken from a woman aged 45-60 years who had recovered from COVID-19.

The DNA for the CDR3 is TGTGCCACCAAGACACCCCCCCAGGGACAGGGGGCAGTAGATAACTATGGCTACACCTTC. Residues: CATKTPPQGQGAVDNYGYTF. V is TRBV24-1 and J is TRBJ1-2; 12 nucleotides match TRBD1. Germline values: CDR1 KGHDR, CDR2 SFDVKD. Trimming at V came to 8 bases and at J to 1 base, leaving 19 bases not matched to a gene. The CDR3 is 20 residues long.